A selection of T cell receptor beta chains follows, all from one sample in a study of blood T cell repertoires in COVID-19. The method was immunoSEQ multiplex PCR; TCRdb's version includes in-frame clones alone and lacks a portion of them. The table has some 150,000 clones, 80% to 90% seen once; the top ten hold roughly 7.9%. The material sequenced was peripheral blood. These receptors were obtained from a woman aged 45-65 years in a cohort sampled during active or convalescent COVID-19. The CDR3 runs from the conserved cysteine through the conserved F or W.

13,TRBV12-3/TRBV12-4,CASSEGDWYGYTF
15,TRBV19,CASSPSLANTGELFF
15,TRBV7-2,CASSLLASNSDEQFF
15,TRBV5-6,CASSRTANSYNEQFF
14,TRBV15,CATSRQDFGQPQHF
15,TRBV7-6,CASSVTGTVNGEQFF
13,TRBV4-1,CASSQGFNSPLHF
17,TRBV7-3,CASSSSRDRGRWYEQYF
14,TRBV19,CASSRQGGTGELFF
13,TRBV30,CAWERTSTDTQYF
14,TRBV28,CASSLMPGDYGYTF
12,TRBV6-6,CASSQITYEQYF
13,TRBV10-3,CACVSSGANVLTF
13,TRBV6-1,CASSEDTGYEQYF
17,TRBV6-9,CASSVTGESSGANVLTF
13,TRBV7-2,CASSFGGEETQYF
14,TRBV7-9,CASSRQKSSYEQYF
12,TRBV6-5,CASSLTVNEQFF
13,TRBV3-1/TRBV3-2,CASSQGVATEAFF
11,TRBV14,CASSQGLEAFF
15,TRBV7-8,CASSLVTGLLVPQHF
16,TRBV4-1,CASRRNPGHSTDTQYF
14,TRBV6-5,CASRRTGEHYGYTF
13,TRBV7-2,CASSFARDNEQFF
16,TRBV10-3,CAISTVAQSSDYGYTF
15,TRBV7-2,CASSPEAGWYYEQYF
15,TRBV19,CASSIFRDLNQPQHF
16,TRBV19,CASSITGYYSNQPQHF
14,TRBV6-5,CASSYGRSGNTIYF
15,TRBV7-3,CASSLGTGVRETQYF
15,TRBV5-1,CASSAGGQGVYEQYF
14,TRBV19,CASKEWGVRAGLTF
15,TRBV15,CATSRGTGANTEAFF
13,TRBV6-2/TRBV6-3,CASSRAQYNEQFF
16,TRBV24-1,CATSDSFEGPNTEAFF
13,TRBV6-1,CATGQGNNSPLHF